This T cell receptor (beta chain) originates from a study of cytomegalovirus exposure and HLA in healthy donors. The study ran its PCR with 60 Vbeta and 13 Jbeta primers. The protocol was immunoSEQ multiplex PCR, while the TCRdb copy is restricted to in-frame clones and leaves out a portion. The sample consists of just over 150,000 clones, over 65% of them appearing once. General study findings and limits: Later genetic work tied a missense DCLRE1C variant to beta-chain V and J trimming. The authors listed 164 TCR beta chains as cytomegalovirus-associated.

As to this clone: Its antigen is not known.

Germline assignment: CDR1 SGHTA and CDR2 FQGNSA. Deletions cut 5 bases from V and 8 bases from J, with 12 bases between. The CDR3 spans 12 residues. This TCR came from a man aged 35-49 years in good health and CMV-seropositive. Sequences were obtained from PBMCs. This chain links TRBV7-2 with TRBJ1-2; no clear D gene. The CDR3 DNA follows: TGTGCCAGCAGCCCCGGACTGGAAGGCTACACCTTC. Its protein product is CASSPGLEGYTF.